A selection of T cell receptor beta chains follows, all from one sample in a study of shared clonotypes between healthy human individuals. The protocol was immunoSEQ multiplex PCR, while the TCRdb copy is restricted to in-frame clones and leaves out a portion. The data show some 690,000 clones, roughly 91% seen once. Sequencing input: memory CD8+ T cells from PBMCs. Receptor source: a man aged 18 to 29 in good health. Some clones in this sample may be carry-over from other donors' samples. CDR3s include the opening cysteine and the closing phenylalanine or tryptophan. The D gene is left open where the match is weak. Some rows have no size entry. The others give once, few or many, or a class for an expanded clone.

D	J	size	V	DNA	CDR3
.	TRBJ2-1	.	TRBV11-1	TGTGCCAGCAGCTTAGTAGTTTCCAACAATGAGCAGTTCTTC	CASSLVVSNNEQFF
TRBD1	TRBJ1-1	.	TRBV9	TGTGCCAGCAGCCCCGGGGGAGGGGGCGGAACTGAAGCTTTCTTT	CASSPGGGGGTEAFF
.	TRBJ1-1	.	TRBV7-9	TGTGCCAGCAGAGAAAGGCTGGGGAAGGACACTGAAGCTTTCTTT	CASRERLGKDTEAFF
.	TRBJ1-5	.	TRBV7-3	TGTGCCAGCAGCTTATCCACTGAGTGGCAGCCCCAGCATTTT	CASSLSTEWQPQHF
.	TRBJ1-2	once	TRBV11-1	TGTGCCAGCAGCCTGGGTCGATATGGCTACACCTTC	CASSLGRYGYTF
.	TRBJ2-2	.	TRBV11-2	TGTGCCAGCAGCTCCGTTAAGGGGGTCGGGGAGCTGTTTTTT	CASSSVKGVGELFF
.	TRBJ1-5	.	TRBV27	TGTGCCAGCAGTTTACGCTTCGCCCAGCCCCAGCATTTT	CASSLRFAQPQHF
TRBD1	TRBJ1-1	.	TRBV28	TGTGCCAGCAGTGTAAGGGACAGGGCGGCTATTGAAGCTTTCTTT	CASSVRDRAAIEAFF
.	TRBJ2-7	.	TRBV29-1	TGCAGCGTTGATGGAAGACGCGGTTCCCCCTACGAGCAGTACTTC	CSVDGRRGSPYEQYF
.	TRBJ1-1	.	TRBV7-9	TGTGCCAGCAGCTCGCGGATCACAGGGACTGAAGCTTTCTTT	CASSSRITGTEAFF
.	TRBJ2-1	.	TRBV27	TGTGCCAGCAGTTTGTGGGGAGATCGTAATGAGCAGTTCTTC	CASSLWGDRNEQFF
TRBD1	TRBJ1-5	.	TRBV27	TGTGCCAGCAGTTTGGACAGGGTAAATCAGCCCCAGCATTTT	CASSLDRVNQPQHF
TRBD1	TRBJ1-1	few	TRBV7-9	TGTGCCAGCAGCTGGGACAGGAACACTGAAGCTTTCTTT	CASSWDRNTEAFF
.	TRBJ1-6	.	TRBV4-1	TGCGCCAGCAGCCAAGCCCCACTCCCGGGACCGGGCGATTCACCCCTCCACTTT	CASSQAPLPGPGDSPLHF
.	TRBJ1-2	.	TRBV28	TGTGCCAGCAGTCCTACGGGACACTCTCTCTATGGCTACACCTTC	CASSPTGHSLYGYTF
.	TRBJ1-4	.	TRBV19	TGTGCCAGTAGTACGGGCCGCCCTAATGAAAAACTGTTTTTT	CASSTGRPNEKLFF
TRBD1	TRBJ2-6	.	TRBV9	TGTGCCAGCAGCGTCCGGGACAGAAGCTCTGGGGCCAACGTCCTGACTTTC	CASSVRDRSSGANVLTF
TRBD2	TRBJ2-7	few	TRBV2	TGTGCCAGCAGTGAAAGCGGCGGGAGGTCCTACGAGCAGTACTTC	CASSESGGRSYEQYF
.	TRBJ1-5	.	TRBV11-2	TGTGCCAGCAACTTAGGGGGGAGCAATCAGCCCCAGCATTTT	CASNLGGSNQPQHF
TRBD1	TRBJ2-7	.	TRBV28	TGTGCCAGCAGCCGAATCCGGGACAGAGCCTACGAGCAGTACTTC	CASSRIRDRAYEQYF
.	TRBJ1-1	.	TRBV29-1	TGCAGCGTTGAGATGAGGGGACATAAATTGAACACTGAAGCTTTCTTT	CSVEMRGHKLNTEAFF
.	TRBJ2-7	.	TRBV28	TGTGCCAGCAGTTTATCCGGGGCCGAGCAGTACTTC	CASSLSGAEQYF
TRBD1	TRBJ2-7	.	TRBV5-1	TGCGCCAGCAGCTGGACAGGGTTTCACGAGCAGTACTTC	CASSWTGFHEQYF